The 6 T cell receptor beta chains presented below share a single source sample, sequenced in a study of cytomegalovirus exposure and HLA in healthy donors (dated by TCRdb to about 2017). Library prep was done by the immunoSEQ multiplex PCR assay. For the multiplex PCR, a mixture combining 60 forward primers for TCR Vbeta segments and 13 reverse primers for TCR Jbeta segments was used. Here the immuneACCESS table is served through TCRdb, limited to in-frame sequences with V and J called. Missing clones are a known gap in these copies; in checked studies unresolved V genes cover under half, and the rest lacks a known reason. Recorded for this sample are over 100,000 clones; around three quarters of them occurred a single time. The ten most abundant clones make up approximately 4.2% of the sample. The sample taken for sequencing was PBMCs. These receptors were taken from a male donor in good health and CMV-seropositive.

The chain uses TRBV29-1 and TRBJ2-7; 11 nucleotides agree with TRBD1. Germline V gene sequence: CDR1 SQVTM, CDR2 ANQGSEA. The CDR3 spans 15 residues. The V segment lost 3 bases and the J segment 3 bases; nucleotides outside the gene matches: 7. The CDR3 protein is CSVDRTGGYDYEQYF. CDR3 nucleotides: TGCAGCGTTGATAGGACAGGGGGCTACGACTACGAGCAGTACTTC.

The J gene is TRBJ1-2, the V gene TRBV5-1; D possibly corresponds to TRBD1 (5 bases). This CDR3 has 13 residues. The ends were cut back, 3 bases at V and 6 bases at J, with 12 bases in the middle. Germline CDR1 reads SGHRS; CDR2 reads YFSETQ. CDR3 region: CASSSLGGDGYTF. CDR3 coding DNA: TGCGCCAGCAGCTCCTTGGGGGGTGATGGCTACACCTTC.

The chain combines TRBV29-1 with TRBJ1-1, with a weak D call TRBD1 (6 bases). V was clipped by 2 bases and J by 8 bases, with 18 bases between them. Germline V gives CDR1 SQVTM, CDR2 ANQGSEA. There are 14 residues in the CDR3. The CDR3: CSVERTPDRREAFF. The DNA of the CDR3 is TGCAGCGTTGAAAGAACACCAGACAGGAGAGAAGCTTTCTTT.

The chain has TRBV11-2 and TRBJ2-5; 10 bases are shared with TRBD2. The CDR3 extends over 16 amino acids. V was pared by 5 bases and J by 5 bases, with 11 bases of the junction left unmatched. Germline-derived CDR1 and CDR2 are SGHAT and FQNNGV. This CDR3 is CASSTVAGGQAETQYF. The CDR3 DNA is TGTGCCAGCAGCACCGTAGCGGGGGGCCAGGCGGAGACCCAGTACTTC.

The chain links TRBV5-4 to TRBJ2-5; 11 nucleotides match TRBD1. This CDR3 spans 13 amino acids. In germline, CDR1 is SGHNT, CDR2 YYREEE (reference sequence). After removal of 4 bases from V and 7 bases from J, the junction contained 3 bases not matched to a gene. The CDR3 loop is CASSQGQGGTQYF. The CDR3 DNA is TGTGCCAGCAGCCAGGGACAGGGGGGGACCCAGTACTTC. Drawing the rest from reference TRBV5-4 and TRBJ2-5, the complete variable domain is ETGVTQSPTHLIKTRGQQVTLRCSSQSGHNTVSWYQQALGQGPQFIFQYYREEENGRGNFPPRFSGLQFPNYSSELNVNALELDDSALYLCASSQGQGGTQYFGPGTRLLVL.

J is TRBJ2-1 and V is TRBV10-3; 7 nucleotides match TRBD2. Germline CDR1 ENHRY, CDR2 SYGVKD. The CDR3 loop spans 13 amino acids. V lost 8 bases and J lost 2; bases outside the gene matches: 3. CDR3 DNA sequence: TGTGCCATCGGGGGGGAGGCCTACAATGAGCAGTTCTTC. Translated: CAIGGEAYNEQFF.